This is a list of T cell receptor beta chains from one sample in a study of cytomegalovirus exposure and HLA in healthy donors. Clones were sequenced by immunoSEQ multiplex PCR, and TCRdb holds only the in-frame ones, with some missing. The sample carries 150,000 to 200,000 clones, 70% to 90% recorded once. Sequenced sample: PBMCs. The origin of the receptors is a young woman in good health and CMV-seronegative. CDR3s include the opening cysteine and the closing phenylalanine or tryptophan. A D gene is named only where the DNA matches it firmly. Clone sizes are given selectively: once, few, many, or a class where the clone is expanded.

-	few	TRBV2	TRBJ2-6	TGTGCCAGCAGTGAAACAGGGACCGGGGCCAACGTCCTGACTTTC	CASSETGTGANVLTF
TRBD1	-	TRBV4-1	TRBJ2-1	TGCGCCAGCAGCCAACGGACAGGCGGTGAGCAGTTCTTC	CASSQRTGGEQFF
-	-	TRBV2	TRBJ2-3	TGTGCCAGCCTTAAGCTCGGGAGAGGCACAGATACGCAGTATTTT	CASLKLGRGTDTQYF
-	-	TRBV18	TRBJ2-7	TGTGCCAGCTCACCACCATCGACTGCGTGGGAGCAGTACTTC	CASSPPSTAWEQYF
TRBD2	-	TRBV11-2	TRBJ2-7	TGTGCCAGCAGCTCCGGACTAGAGGTCGGCGAGCAGTACTTC	CASSSGLEVGEQYF
-	-	TRBV6-6	TRBJ2-5	TGTGCCAGCAGTTACGTATCTAGACAAGAGACCCAGTACTTC	CASSYVSRQETQYF
-	-	TRBV2	TRBJ2-7	TGTGCCAGCAGTGAAGCTAGGGGAACCTACGAGCAGTACTTC	CASSEARGTYEQYF
TRBD2	-	TRBV10-3	TRBJ2-1	TGTGCCATCAGTGATCCTCCCAGTAGCGGGAGGGCCTATAGAAATGAGCAGTTCTTC	CAISDPPSSGRAYRNEQFF
-	-	TRBV7-9	TRBJ1-4	TGTGCCAGCAGCTCTCAACAGGGAGCTAATGAAAAACTGTTTTTT	CASSSQQGANEKLFF
-	once	TRBV27	TRBJ1-1	TGTGCCAGCAGTTTATCCGGTAACCCGACTGAAGCTTTCTTT	CASSLSGNPTEAFF
-	-	TRBV9	TRBJ2-3	TGTGCCAGCAGGACAGCTAGCACAGATACGCAGTATTTT	CASRTASTDTQYF
-	once	TRBV28	TRBJ2-7	TGTGCCAGCAGTTTTTCAGGGTTCGAGCAGTACTTC	CASSFSGFEQYF
TRBD2	-	TRBV11-2	TRBJ2-5	TGTGCCAGCAGCCGAGGACTAGCGGAGAATCAAGAGACCCAGTACTTC	CASSRGLAENQETQYF
TRBD2	-	TRBV11-2	TRBJ2-7	TGTGCCAGCAGCTTAGTTCCTAGCGGGAGCTACGAGCAGTACTTC	CASSLVPSGSYEQYF
-	-	TRBV4-2	TRBJ2-7	TGTGCCAGCAGCCCGAAGCTGAAAGGCCGGGAAAGCTACGAGCAGTACTTC	CASSPKLKGRESYEQYF
-	-	TRBV6-5	TRBJ1-2	TGTGCCAGCAGCCGCGGGGTCGGCTACACCTTC	CASSRGVGYTF
TRBD1	-	TRBV28	TRBJ2-7	TGTGCCAGCAGTCCCGGACAGGGATTTTACGAGCAGTACTTC	CASSPGQGFYEQYF
TRBD1	once	TRBV15	TRBJ1-2	TGTGCCACCAGCAGAGGTAGACAGGGGGAGGTCTATGGCTACACCTTC	CATSRGRQGEVYGYTF
TRBD1	-	TRBV6-5	TRBJ1-5	TGTGCCAGCAGCTCAGGACAGGGGGATCAGCCCCAGCATTTT	CASSSGQGDQPQHF
-	-	TRBV9	TRBJ2-2	TGTGCCAGCAGCGTAGTTCTGGAGGCGGCGTACGGGGAGCTGTTTTTT	CASSVVLEAAYGELFF
TRBD1	-	TRBV28	TRBJ1-2	TGTGCCAGCAGGGGCCGGGACAGTATCTATGGCTACACCTTC	CASRGRDSIYGYTF
TRBD2	-	TRBV28	TRBJ2-3	TGTGCCAGCAGCTTAGCGGGAGCCACAGATACGCAGTATTTT	CASSLAGATDTQYF
TRBD1	-	TRBV2	TRBJ1-1	TGTGCCAGCAGTGATCAGGGGGTCAACACTGAAGCTTTCTTT	CASSDQGVNTEAFF
-	-	TRBV5-6	TRBJ1-1	TGTGCCAGCAGCTTGCGTATGGCAGGGTACACTGAAGCTTTCTTT	CASSLRMAGYTEAFF
TRBD1	-	TRBV28	TRBJ2-7	TGTGCCAGCAGTACCACAGGGGGCCGCAGCTACGAGCAGTACTTC	CASSTTGGRSYEQYF
TRBD1	-	TRBV7-2	TRBJ1-2	TGTGCCAGCAGCTTATCACAGGGGGCGCTTGGCTACACCTTC	CASSLSQGALGYTF
-	once	TRBV7-3	TRBJ2-3	TGTGCCAGCAGCCCCCTCGGGGGCACAGATACGCAGTATTTT	CASSPLGGTDTQYF
-	-	TRBV4-2	TRBJ1-1	TGTGCCAGCAGCCAAGATTTGGGGGGACTGAACACTGAAGCTTTCTTT	CASSQDLGGLNTEAFF
TRBD1	-	TRBV2	TRBJ2-5	TGTGCCAGCAAGGTTCCCGGGACAGGGGGCTGGGAGACCCAGTACTTC	CASKVPGTGGWETQYF
-	-	TRBV6-5	TRBJ2-7	TGTGCCAGCAGTCGCAGACTGGGGGCAGAGCAGTACTTC	CASSRRLGAEQYF
-	few	TRBV6-5	TRBJ1-1	TGTGCCAGCAGTTACTCGATAAGGGGCACTGAAGCTTTCTTT	CASSYSIRGTEAFF
-	-	TRBV19	TRBJ1-1	TGTGCCAGCTGCACCGGACTCAACACTGAAGCTTTCTTT	CASCTGLNTEAFF
-	-	TRBV6-6	TRBJ1-1	TGTGCCAGCAGTCCCGGACATTTCAGAGCTTTCTTT	CASSPGHFRAFF
-	-	TRBV6-1	TRBJ1-6	TGTGCCAGCAGTGAAGGAAGACAGACCCTAAATAATTCACCCCTCCACTTT	CASSEGRQTLNNSPLHF
-	-	TRBV4-1	TRBJ2-1	TGCGCCAGCAGCCAACAGGATGAGCAGTTCTTC	CASSQQDEQFF
TRBD1	-	TRBV13	TRBJ2-3	TGTGCCAGCACGACAGGGGTCGGGGTAGATACGCAGTATTTT	CASTTGVGVDTQYF
TRBD1	-	TRBV6-5	TRBJ1-4	TGTGCCAGCAGGGGGACAGGGGGCGATGAAAAACTGTTTTTT	CASRGTGGDEKLFF
-	once	TRBV19	TRBJ2-4	TGTGCCAGCCTCGGGACTCAGGAAGCCAAAAACATTCAGTACTTC	CASLGTQEAKNIQYF
-	-	TRBV18	TRBJ1-3	TGTGCCAGCTATCAGGGATCTGGAAACACCATATATTTT	CASYQGSGNTIYF
-	once	TRBV5-4	TRBJ2-7	TGTGCCAGCAGCTCAGATACGGGACAAGCGCCCTACGAGCAGTACTTC	CASSSDTGQAPYEQYF
-	-	TRBV30	TRBJ1-5	TGTGCCTGGAGTGTACGGGGGTACCAGCCCCAGCATTTT	CAWSVRGYQPQHF
-	-	TRBV6-1	TRBJ2-7	TGTGCCAGCAACGAGGAGGAGGGAAGCTCCTACGAGCAGTACTTC	CASNEEEGSSYEQYF
-	-	TRBV7-2	TRBJ2-3	TGTGCCAGCAGCTACACCTCCATAGCGGACACAGATACGCAGTATTTT	CASSYTSIADTDTQYF
TRBD1	-	TRBV7-2	TRBJ1-2	TGTGCCAGCAGCTTAGCCCGTGGACAGGGGGATGGCTACACCTTC	CASSLARGQGDGYTF
-	-	TRBV27	TRBJ1-3	TGTGCCAGCAGTCGTGAGCTCACAGGGTCGTCCGGAAACACCATATATTTT	CASSRELTGSSGNTIYF
-	-	TRBV6-5	TRBJ2-7	TGTGCCAGCAGTAGGATGGTAGCTTCCTACGAGCAGTACTTC	CASSRMVASYEQYF
-	few	TRBV6-5	TRBJ1-5	TGTGCCAGCAGTGACGCGGGGGATCAGCCCCAGCATTTT	CASSDAGDQPQHF
TRBD2	few	TRBV2	TRBJ2-1	TGTGCCAGCAGTATGACTAGCGGGGGGTCCTCCTACAATGAGCAGTTCTTC	CASSMTSGGSSYNEQFF
-	few	TRBV29-1	TRBJ1-3	TGCAGCGTTGACAGTACTGGAAACACCATATATTTT	CSVDSTGNTIYF
-	-	TRBV28	TRBJ2-3	TGTGCCAGCAGTTCATTTGTCCAGTTATCAGATACGCAGTATTTT	CASSSFVQLSDTQYF
TRBD1	-	TRBV2	TRBJ1-1	TGTGCCACCAGAGACACAGGGGACACTGAAGCTTTCTTT	CATRDTGDTEAFF
-	-	TRBV6-5	TRBJ1-5	TGTGCCAGCAGTGGAAGGGGAAATGGCAATCAGCCCCAGCATTTT	CASSGRGNGNQPQHF
-	-	TRBV7-7	TRBJ2-5	TGTGCCAGCAGCTTTCATCTCGGGGGGCCGGGGGAGACCCAGTACTTC	CASSFHLGGPGETQYF
TRBD2	-	TRBV5-4	TRBJ2-3	TGTGCCAGCAGCTTGTTAGCGGGGGGGGGCACAGATACGCAGTATTTT	CASSLLAGGGTDTQYF
-	-	TRBV27	TRBJ2-1	TGTGCCAGCAGTCTTGGCCCCCCCCGAAAGCAGTTCTTC	CASSLGPPRKQFF
-	few	TRBV7-9	TRBJ2-1	TGTGCCAGCAGCTTAGGGAGGGAGCAGTTCTTC	CASSLGREQFF
-	once	TRBV4-1	TRBJ2-3	TGCGCCAGCAGCCAAGAGGGGCCGAGCACAGATACGCAGTATTTT	CASSQEGPSTDTQYF
TRBD1	-	TRBV2	TRBJ1-2	TGTGCCAGCAGTGAAGCGACAGGGCCCTTCTATGGCTACACCTTC	CASSEATGPFYGYTF
TRBD1	few	TRBV5-6	TRBJ1-1	TGTGCCAGCAGCGTCCGGGACAGGGAGTACACTGAAGCTTTCTTT	CASSVRDREYTEAFF